A selection of T cell receptor beta chains follows, all from one sample in a study of blood T cell repertoires in COVID-19. The method was immunoSEQ multiplex PCR; TCRdb's version includes in-frame clones alone and lacks a portion of them. The sample lists about 170,000 clones; 70% to 90% were seen once. The sample comprised peripheral blood. The receptor set was obtained from a woman aged 80 or older with COVID-19, enrolled during active disease. Each CDR3 is given with its conserved first and last residue. D genes are given only for firm matches. Some rows mark clone size as missing; the rest say once, few, many or name a class of expanded clone.

CDR3 DNA: TGTGCCAGCAAACTCCTTCGGACAGGTACCGGGGAGCTGTTTTTT
CDR3 protein: CASKLLRTGTGELFF
J gene: TRBJ2-2
D gene: TRBD1
clone size: -
V gene: TRBV6-5

CDR3 DNA: TGCGCCAGCAGCCAGGGGGCACGTCAGCCCCAGCATTTT
CDR3 protein: CASSQGARQPQHF
J gene: TRBJ1-5
D gene: -
clone size: -
V gene: TRBV4-1

CDR3 DNA: TGCAGTGCTAGTGAGGGACTCCTTCGGTTGGCTTTCTTT
CDR3 protein: CSASEGLLRLAFF
J gene: TRBJ1-1
D gene: -
clone size: once
V gene: TRBV20-1

CDR3 DNA: TGTGCCAGCAGCCGCCCAAACTCTTACGAGCAGTACTTC
CDR3 protein: CASSRPNSYEQYF
J gene: TRBJ2-7
D gene: -
clone size: few
V gene: TRBV5-8

CDR3 DNA: TGTGCCAGTAGTCCACCTGGGGGCGCTTGGATGCTCGGGTTTCATGGCTACACCTTC
CDR3 protein: CASSPPGGAWMLGFHGYTF
J gene: TRBJ1-2
D gene: -
clone size: -
V gene: TRBV19

CDR3 DNA: TGTGCCAGCAGCCAAGCAGGGTTGAATGAAAAACTGTTTTTT
CDR3 protein: CASSQAGLNEKLFF
J gene: TRBJ1-4
D gene: -
clone size: -
V gene: TRBV3-1/TRBV3-2

CDR3 DNA: TGTGCCAGCACACGGACAGGGGGAACCGGGGAGCTGTTTTTT
CDR3 protein: CASTRTGGTGELFF
J gene: TRBJ2-2
D gene: TRBD1
clone size: -
V gene: TRBV3-1/TRBV3-2

CDR3 DNA: TGTGCCAGTAGTATGGGAGGAGGGAACTATGGCTACACCTTC
CDR3 protein: CASSMGGGNYGYTF
J gene: TRBJ1-2
D gene: -
clone size: once
V gene: TRBV19

CDR3 DNA: TGTGCCAGCAGCCCCGTCGTGGGGGCCGGCTACACCTTC
CDR3 protein: CASSPVVGAGYTF
J gene: TRBJ1-2
D gene: -
clone size: -
V gene: TRBV7-2

CDR3 DNA: TGCAGTGCTAGTCCCGAGGACAGGAGAGGGGAGACCCAGTACTTC
CDR3 protein: CSASPEDRRGETQYF
J gene: TRBJ2-5
D gene: TRBD1
clone size: -
V gene: TRBV20-1

CDR3 DNA: TGTGCCAGCAGCCAAGAAAAAGGGGGCTATGGCTACACCTTC
CDR3 protein: CASSQEKGGYGYTF
J gene: TRBJ1-2
D gene: -
clone size: -
V gene: TRBV3-1/TRBV3-2

CDR3 DNA: TGTGCCAGCAGCTTAGCGGGGGACAGTTCCTACGAGCAGTACTTC
CDR3 protein: CASSLAGDSSYEQYF
J gene: TRBJ2-7
D gene: TRBD1
clone size: -
V gene: TRBV7-9

CDR3 DNA: TGTGCTAGCAGCCTCCTCGGCGACAGATCAGAGACCCAGTACTTC
CDR3 protein: CASSLLGDRSETQYF
J gene: TRBJ2-5
D gene: -
clone size: once
V gene: TRBV7-7

CDR3 DNA: TGTGCCAGCAGCGTAGCCGGGCGGGAGGTCACAGATACGCAGTATTTT
CDR3 protein: CASSVAGREVTDTQYF
J gene: TRBJ2-3
D gene: TRBD2
clone size: -
V gene: TRBV9

CDR3 DNA: TGTGCCAGCAGTGAAGCGTCTAGCGGGGTTGTGCAGTACTTC
CDR3 protein: CASSEASSGVVQYF
J gene: TRBJ2-7
D gene: TRBD2
clone size: -
V gene: TRBV6-1

CDR3 DNA: TGCGCCAGCAGCGACCCTAGCGGGGACACAGATACGCAGTATTTT
CDR3 protein: CASSDPSGDTDTQYF
J gene: TRBJ2-3
D gene: TRBD2
clone size: once
V gene: TRBV5-1

CDR3 DNA: TGTGCCAGCAGCACCCCCGGGGGTAGCGGGAGGGCCGGCCAGGAGCAGTTCTTC
CDR3 protein: CASSTPGGSGRAGQEQFF
J gene: TRBJ2-1
D gene: TRBD2
clone size: -
V gene: TRBV7-3

CDR3 DNA: TGTGCCAGCAGTTACCGGGGGGGGCAGGATGAAAAACTGTTTTTT
CDR3 protein: CASSYRGGQDEKLFF
J gene: TRBJ1-4
D gene: -
clone size: -
V gene: TRBV6-5

CDR3 DNA: TGTGCCAGCAGTAACGGACAGGGGAAGAACACTGAAGCTTTCTTT
CDR3 protein: CASSNGQGKNTEAFF
J gene: TRBJ1-1
D gene: TRBD1
clone size: -
V gene: TRBV6-5

CDR3 DNA: TGCGCCAGCAGCTTGGGCACTAGCGGGAGCTCCTACGAGCAGTACTTC
CDR3 protein: CASSLGTSGSSYEQYF
J gene: TRBJ2-7
D gene: TRBD2
clone size: -
V gene: TRBV5-1

CDR3 DNA: TGTGCCAGCAGCGCCAAGGGGATATACGAGCAGTACTTC
CDR3 protein: CASSAKGIYEQYF
J gene: TRBJ2-7
D gene: -
clone size: -
V gene: TRBV7-2

CDR3 DNA: TGTGCCAGTAGTACAAATAGAGGGACTGAAGCTTTCTTT
CDR3 protein: CASSTNRGTEAFF
J gene: TRBJ1-1
D gene: -
clone size: -
V gene: TRBV19

CDR3 DNA: TGTGCCAGCAGCTCAAGGTGGGACAGTTCACCCCTCCACTTT
CDR3 protein: CASSSRWDSSPLHF
J gene: TRBJ1-6
D gene: TRBD1
clone size: many
V gene: TRBV11-1

CDR3 DNA: TGTGCCAGCACCCCGGGACAAATGGATTCACCCCTCCACTTT
CDR3 protein: CASTPGQMDSPLHF
J gene: TRBJ1-6
D gene: -
clone size: -
V gene: TRBV11-2

CDR3 DNA: TGTGCCAGCAGCGTAGATCCAGGGGGTGGATCACCCCTCCACTTT
CDR3 protein: CASSVDPGGGSPLHF
J gene: TRBJ1-6
D gene: TRBD1
clone size: -
V gene: TRBV9

CDR3 DNA: TGTGCCAGCAGACCCCGGCGGGAGGGTGGGCAGCCCCAGCATTTT
CDR3 protein: CASRPRREGGQPQHF
J gene: TRBJ1-5
D gene: -
clone size: once
V gene: TRBV6-5

CDR3 DNA: TGTGCCAGCAGCCAGCGGGACCAGCCCCAGCATTTT
CDR3 protein: CASSQRDQPQHF
J gene: TRBJ1-5
D gene: -
clone size: -
V gene: TRBV3-1/TRBV3-2

CDR3 DNA: TGCGCCAGCAGCTTGGCCCAATTTTCAGATACGCAGTATTTT
CDR3 protein: CASSLAQFSDTQYF
J gene: TRBJ2-3
D gene: -
clone size: -
V gene: TRBV5-1

CDR3 DNA: TGTGCCAGCAGTTTGGGGTGGGGGGGAGTTGACACTGAAGCTTTCTTT
CDR3 protein: CASSLGWGGVDTEAFF
J gene: TRBJ1-1
D gene: -
clone size: -
V gene: TRBV27

CDR3 DNA: TGTGCCAGCAGCTTAAATAGCGGGAGGGGCACAGATACGCAGTATTTT
CDR3 protein: CASSLNSGRGTDTQYF
J gene: TRBJ2-3
D gene: TRBD2
clone size: once
V gene: TRBV7-2

CDR3 DNA: TGTGCCAGCACCCTTACAGGGATGAACACTGAAGCTTTCTTT
CDR3 protein: CASTLTGMNTEAFF
J gene: TRBJ1-1
D gene: -
clone size: -
V gene: TRBV2

CDR3 DNA: TGCGCCAGCAGTGAGCCAAGGGGGAATTACCAGCCCCAGCATTTT
CDR3 protein: CASSEPRGNYQPQHF
J gene: TRBJ1-5
D gene: -
clone size: -
V gene: TRBV10-2

CDR3 DNA: TGTGCCAGCAGTGGTTGGAGGGAAGAGACCCAGTACTTC
CDR3 protein: CASSGWREETQYF
J gene: TRBJ2-5
D gene: -
clone size: -
V gene: TRBV2

CDR3 DNA: TGTGCCAGCATCGACAGGTCCCTCTCTGGGGCCAACGTCCTGACTTTC
CDR3 protein: CASIDRSLSGANVLTF
J gene: TRBJ2-6
D gene: -
clone size: -
V gene: TRBV5-8

CDR3 DNA: TGTGCCAGTAATGGACAGGCGAACACCGGGGAGCTGTTTTTT
CDR3 protein: CASNGQANTGELFF
J gene: TRBJ2-2
D gene: TRBD1
clone size: -
V gene: TRBV19

CDR3 DNA: TGCAGTGCTGGTGGGGCGACAGGCTCTGGAAACACCATATATTTT
CDR3 protein: CSAGGATGSGNTIYF
J gene: TRBJ1-3
D gene: -
clone size: once
V gene: TRBV20-1

CDR3 DNA: TGTGCCAGCTCACCAGGGGACAGGGGATCTAATTCACCCCTCCACTTT
CDR3 protein: CASSPGDRGSNSPLHF
J gene: TRBJ1-6
D gene: TRBD1
clone size: -
V gene: TRBV18

CDR3 DNA: TGTGCCAGCTCACCCGGGACAGGGAATTACGAGCAGTACTTC
CDR3 protein: CASSPGTGNYEQYF
J gene: TRBJ2-7
D gene: TRBD1
clone size: -
V gene: TRBV18

CDR3 DNA: TGTGCCAGTAGCCTGACAGGGGGCGCCGAGCAGTACTTC
CDR3 protein: CASSLTGGAEQYF
J gene: TRBJ2-7
D gene: TRBD1
clone size: -
V gene: TRBV19

CDR3 DNA: TGTGCCAGTATCGGGGGTTTGGCGGCAGACACTGAAGCTTTCTTT
CDR3 protein: CASIGGLAADTEAFF
J gene: TRBJ1-1
D gene: -
clone size: -
V gene: TRBV18

CDR3 DNA: TGCGCCAGCAGTAATCTAGCCCCTGGGATCGGGGTTGAGCAGTTCTTC
CDR3 protein: CASSNLAPGIGVEQFF
J gene: TRBJ2-1
D gene: -
clone size: -
V gene: TRBV10-1

CDR3 DNA: TGTGCCAGCAGCCCCCGGGTAGCGGGGTACGAGCAGTACTTC
CDR3 protein: CASSPRVAGYEQYF
J gene: TRBJ2-7
D gene: TRBD2
clone size: few
V gene: TRBV11-2

CDR3 DNA: TGCGCCAGCAGCTCTTCGGGAAGCGGTAATTCACCCCTCCACTTT
CDR3 protein: CASSSSGSGNSPLHF
J gene: TRBJ1-6
D gene: -
clone size: once
V gene: TRBV5-1

CDR3 DNA: TGTGCCAGCTCTATTAACAGGGTTCGGGACACCGGGGAGCTGTTTTTT
CDR3 protein: CASSINRVRDTGELFF
J gene: TRBJ2-2
D gene: -
clone size: -
V gene: TRBV18

CDR3 DNA: TGTGCCAGCAGCCCCGGGACAGTTAACACTGAAGCTTTCTTT
CDR3 protein: CASSPGTVNTEAFF
J gene: TRBJ1-1
D gene: TRBD1
clone size: -
V gene: TRBV7-2

CDR3 DNA: TGTGCCACCAGCAGAGAACTAGCGGACTCCTACAATGAGCAGTTCTTC
CDR3 protein: CATSRELADSYNEQFF
J gene: TRBJ2-1
D gene: TRBD2
clone size: -
V gene: TRBV15

CDR3 DNA: TGTGCCAGCGCCGCGGGTCGTAATGAAAAACTGTTTTTT
CDR3 protein: CASAAGRNEKLFF
J gene: TRBJ1-4
D gene: -
clone size: -
V gene: TRBV6-5

CDR3 DNA: TGTGCCAGCAGTCGAAACCTGGGGCCCCAAGAGACCCAGTACTTC
CDR3 protein: CASSRNLGPQETQYF
J gene: TRBJ2-5
D gene: -
clone size: -
V gene: TRBV7-9

CDR3 DNA: TGTGCCAGCTCACCCCCCGCGGTCTACGAGCAGTACTTC
CDR3 protein: CASSPPAVYEQYF
J gene: TRBJ2-7
D gene: -
clone size: few
V gene: TRBV18

CDR3 DNA: TGTGCCAGTAGTCCACTTAGGGCCAGGGGGAATCAGCCCCAGCATTTT
CDR3 protein: CASSPLRARGNQPQHF
J gene: TRBJ1-5
D gene: TRBD1
clone size: -
V gene: TRBV19

CDR3 DNA: TGTGCCAGCGGACAGAGGGGACTAAAGATTTACGAGCAGTACTTC
CDR3 protein: CASGQRGLKIYEQYF
J gene: TRBJ2-7
D gene: -
clone size: -
V gene: TRBV27

CDR3 DNA: TGTGCCTGTTACTCTTTATCTGGAAACACCATATATTTT
CDR3 protein: CACYSLSGNTIYF
J gene: TRBJ1-3
D gene: -
clone size: -
V gene: TRBV30